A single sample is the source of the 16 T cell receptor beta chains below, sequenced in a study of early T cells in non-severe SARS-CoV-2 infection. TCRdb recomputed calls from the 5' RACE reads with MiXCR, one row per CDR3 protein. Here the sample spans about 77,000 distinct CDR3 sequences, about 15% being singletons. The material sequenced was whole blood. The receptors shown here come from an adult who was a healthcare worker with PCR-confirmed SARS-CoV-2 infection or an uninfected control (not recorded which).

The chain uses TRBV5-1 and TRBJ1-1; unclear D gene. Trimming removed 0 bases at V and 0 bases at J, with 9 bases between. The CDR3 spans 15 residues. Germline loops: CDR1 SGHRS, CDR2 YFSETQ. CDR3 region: CASSLGPIMNTEAFF. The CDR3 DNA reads TGCGCCAGCAGCTTGGGACCGATCATGAACACTGAAGCTTTCTTT.

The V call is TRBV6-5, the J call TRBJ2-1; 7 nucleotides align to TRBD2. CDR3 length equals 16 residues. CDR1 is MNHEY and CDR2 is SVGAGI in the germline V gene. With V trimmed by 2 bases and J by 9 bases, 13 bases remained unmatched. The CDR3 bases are TGTGCCAGCAGTTACCCCCTTGGCGGGGGTTCGTTTGAGCAGTTCTTC. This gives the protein CASSYPLGGGSFEQFF.

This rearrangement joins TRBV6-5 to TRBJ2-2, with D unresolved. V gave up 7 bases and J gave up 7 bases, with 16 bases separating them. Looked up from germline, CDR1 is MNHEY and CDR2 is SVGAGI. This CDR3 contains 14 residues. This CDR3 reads CASKGFQIGGELFF. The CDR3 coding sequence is TGTGCCAGCAAAGGGTTTCAAATCGGCGGGGAGCTGTTTTTT.

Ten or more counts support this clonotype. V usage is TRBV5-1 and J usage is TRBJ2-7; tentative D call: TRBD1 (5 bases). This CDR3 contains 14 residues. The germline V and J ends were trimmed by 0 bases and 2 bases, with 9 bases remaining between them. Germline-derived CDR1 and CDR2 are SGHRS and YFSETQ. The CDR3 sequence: CASSLAARAYEQYF. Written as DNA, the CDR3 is TGCGCCAGCAGCTTGGCCGCCAGGGCCTACGAGCAGTACTTC.

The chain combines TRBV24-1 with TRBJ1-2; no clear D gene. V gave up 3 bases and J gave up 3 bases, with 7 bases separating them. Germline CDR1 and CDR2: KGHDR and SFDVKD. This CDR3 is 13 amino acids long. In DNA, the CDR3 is TGTGCCACCAGTGATAGAGCCTACTATGGCTACACCTTC. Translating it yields CATSDRAYYGYTF.

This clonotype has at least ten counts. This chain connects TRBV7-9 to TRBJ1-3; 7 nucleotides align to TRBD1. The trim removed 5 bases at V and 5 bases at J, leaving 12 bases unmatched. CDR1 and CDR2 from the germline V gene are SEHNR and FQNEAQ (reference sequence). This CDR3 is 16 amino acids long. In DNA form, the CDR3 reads TGTGCCAGCAGCATGCGTGGCCCAGGGGGACGAAACACCATATATTTT. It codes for CASSMRGPGGRNTIYF.

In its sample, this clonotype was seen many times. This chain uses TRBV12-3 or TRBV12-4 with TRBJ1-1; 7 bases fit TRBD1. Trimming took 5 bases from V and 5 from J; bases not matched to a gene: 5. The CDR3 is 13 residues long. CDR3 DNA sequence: TGTGCCAGCAGTCCCCGGACAGGTACTGAAGCTTTCTTT. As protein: CASSPRTGTEAFF.

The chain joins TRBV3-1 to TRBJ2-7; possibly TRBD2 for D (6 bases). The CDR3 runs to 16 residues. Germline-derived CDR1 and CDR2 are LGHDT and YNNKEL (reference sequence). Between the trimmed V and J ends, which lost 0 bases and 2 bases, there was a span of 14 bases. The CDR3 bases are TGTGCCAGCAGCCAAGATAGCGGACCACCAACCTACGAGCAGTACTTC. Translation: CASSQDSGPPTYEQYF.

The CDR3 sequence: CASILSLSPGTGSFTGELFF. The CDR3 region has the DNA TGTGCCAGCATCCTTAGCTTAAGCCCCGGGACAGGGTCTTTCACCGGGGAGCTGTTTTTT. The rearrangement uses TRBV5-6 and TRBJ2-2; TRBD1 aligns across 9 bases. The germline CDR1 and CDR2 sequences are SGHDT and YYEEEE. The V segment lost 6 bases and the J segment 4 bases; nucleotides outside the gene matches: 22. CDR3 length equals 20 residues.

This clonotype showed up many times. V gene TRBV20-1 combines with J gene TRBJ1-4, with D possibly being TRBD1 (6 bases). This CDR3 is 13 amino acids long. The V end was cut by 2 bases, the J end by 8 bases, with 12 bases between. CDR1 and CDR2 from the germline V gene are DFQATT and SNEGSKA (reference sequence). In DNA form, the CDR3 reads TGCAGTGCTAGACAGGGGTTGCGGGAAAAACTGTTTTTT. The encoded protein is CSARQGLREKLFF.

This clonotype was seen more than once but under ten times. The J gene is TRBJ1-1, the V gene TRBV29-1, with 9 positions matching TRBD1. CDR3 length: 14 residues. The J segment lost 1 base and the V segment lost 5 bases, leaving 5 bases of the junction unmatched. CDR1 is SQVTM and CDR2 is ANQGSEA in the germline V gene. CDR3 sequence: CSVTGGLKNTEAFF. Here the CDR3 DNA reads TGCAGCGTTACAGGGGGCCTAAAGAACACTGAAGCTTTCTTT.

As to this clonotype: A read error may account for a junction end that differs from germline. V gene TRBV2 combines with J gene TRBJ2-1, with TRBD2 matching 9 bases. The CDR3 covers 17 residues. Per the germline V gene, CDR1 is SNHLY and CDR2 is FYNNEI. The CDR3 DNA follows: TGTGCCAGCAGGGTTCAGCGGGAGGATCTTTATTACAATGAGCAGTTCTTT. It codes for CASRVQREDLYYNEQFF.

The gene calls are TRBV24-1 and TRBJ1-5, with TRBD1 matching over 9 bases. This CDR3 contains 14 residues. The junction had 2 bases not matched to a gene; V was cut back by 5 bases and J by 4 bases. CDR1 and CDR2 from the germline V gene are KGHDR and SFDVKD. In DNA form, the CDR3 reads TGTGCCACCAGTGCCGGGACAGGGAATCAGCCCCAGCATTTT. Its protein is CATSAGTGNQPQHF.

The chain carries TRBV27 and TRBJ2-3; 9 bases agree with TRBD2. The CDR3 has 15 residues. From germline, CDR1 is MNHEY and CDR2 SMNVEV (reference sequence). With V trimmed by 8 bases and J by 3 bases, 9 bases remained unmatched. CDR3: CASRQSGGRTDTQYF. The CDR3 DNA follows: TGTGCCAGCCGGCAAAGCGGGGGGCGTACAGATACGCAGTATTTT.

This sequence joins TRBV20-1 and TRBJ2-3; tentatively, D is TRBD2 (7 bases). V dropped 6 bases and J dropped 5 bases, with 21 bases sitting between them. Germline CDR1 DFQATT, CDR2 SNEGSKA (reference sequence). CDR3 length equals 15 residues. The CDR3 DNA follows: TGCAGTGCGGAGGGGGGGAGCGCGAGTCTAGATACGCAGTATTTT. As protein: CSAEGGSASLDTQYF.

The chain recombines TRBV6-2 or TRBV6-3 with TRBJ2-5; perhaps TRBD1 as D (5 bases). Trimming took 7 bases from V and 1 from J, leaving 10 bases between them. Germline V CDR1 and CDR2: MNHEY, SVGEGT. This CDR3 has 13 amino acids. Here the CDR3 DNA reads TGTGCCAGCACCGAGACAGCCCAAGAGACCCAGTACTTC. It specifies CASTETAQETQYF.